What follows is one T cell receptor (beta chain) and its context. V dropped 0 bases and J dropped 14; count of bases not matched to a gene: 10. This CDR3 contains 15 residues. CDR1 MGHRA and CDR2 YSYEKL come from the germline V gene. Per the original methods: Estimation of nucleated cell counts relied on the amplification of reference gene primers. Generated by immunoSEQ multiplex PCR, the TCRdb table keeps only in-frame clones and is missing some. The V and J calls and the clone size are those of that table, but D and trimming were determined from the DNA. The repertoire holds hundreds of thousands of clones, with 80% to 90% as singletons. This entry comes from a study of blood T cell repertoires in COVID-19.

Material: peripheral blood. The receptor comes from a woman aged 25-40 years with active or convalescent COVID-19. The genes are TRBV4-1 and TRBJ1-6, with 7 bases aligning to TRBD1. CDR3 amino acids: CASSQEGTVGVTLHF. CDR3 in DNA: TGCGCCAGCAGCCAAGAGGGGACAGTTGGGGTCACCCTCCACTTT.